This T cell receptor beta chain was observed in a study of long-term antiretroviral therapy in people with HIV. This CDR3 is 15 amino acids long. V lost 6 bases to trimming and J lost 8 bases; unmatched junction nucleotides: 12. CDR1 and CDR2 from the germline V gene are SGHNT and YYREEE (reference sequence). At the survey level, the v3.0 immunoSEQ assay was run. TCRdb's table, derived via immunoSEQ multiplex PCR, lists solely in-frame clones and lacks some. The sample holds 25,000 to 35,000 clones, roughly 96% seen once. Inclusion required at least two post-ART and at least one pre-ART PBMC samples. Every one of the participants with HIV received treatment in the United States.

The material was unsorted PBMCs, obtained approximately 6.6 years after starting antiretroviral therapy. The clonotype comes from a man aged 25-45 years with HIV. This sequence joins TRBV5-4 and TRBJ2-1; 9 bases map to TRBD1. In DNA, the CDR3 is TGTGCCAGCACATTGGGCGGGACAGGGAAGGATGAGCAGTTCTTC. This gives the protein CASTLGGTGKDEQFF.